The clone carrying this T cell receptor (beta chain) was seen at least ten times. Its antigen is currently unknown. Before ophthalmopathy appeared, progressors gave blood at initial hyperthyroidism diagnosis. The data were obtained in a study of T cells in Graves' hyperthyroidism and ophthalmopathy. Study-wide findings and caveats: Ophthalmopathy was identified by the model a median around 6 months ahead of onset.

Amplification yielded TCR beta CDR3 regions, with RNA transcripts as the source. HTBI primers drove first-round RT-PCR of the TCR CDR3. A single record per CDR3 protein comes from TCRdb applying MiXCR to the multiplex PCR reads. The table records under 350,000 distinct CDR3 sequences, 25% to 30% of them present only once. CDR3 length equals 15 residues. Germline CDR1 and CDR2: SGHDN and FVKESK. Trimming took off 3 bases at V and 2 bases at J, with 13 bases between the two ends. The source material was blood. This TCR derives from a middle-aged man with Graves' hyperthyroidism that later progressed to Graves' ophthalmopathy. The chain employs TRBV14 and TRBJ2-5; maybe TRBD2 (5 bases). The CDR3 here is CASSQRALLQETQYF. In DNA, the CDR3 is TGTGCCAGCAGCCAGCGGGCCCTTCTACAAGAGACCCAGTACTTC.